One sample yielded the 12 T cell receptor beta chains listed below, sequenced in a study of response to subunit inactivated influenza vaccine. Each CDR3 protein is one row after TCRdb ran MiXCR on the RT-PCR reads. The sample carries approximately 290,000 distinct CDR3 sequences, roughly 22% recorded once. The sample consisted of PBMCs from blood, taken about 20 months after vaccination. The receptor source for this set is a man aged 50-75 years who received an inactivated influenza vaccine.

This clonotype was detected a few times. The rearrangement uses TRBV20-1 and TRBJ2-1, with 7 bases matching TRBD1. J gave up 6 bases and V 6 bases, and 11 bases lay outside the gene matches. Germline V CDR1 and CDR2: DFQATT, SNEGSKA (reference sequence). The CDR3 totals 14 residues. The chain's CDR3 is CSAPRQGSRNEQFF. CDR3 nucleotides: TGCAGTGCCCCGAGACAGGGCTCTCGCAATGAGCAGTTCTTC.

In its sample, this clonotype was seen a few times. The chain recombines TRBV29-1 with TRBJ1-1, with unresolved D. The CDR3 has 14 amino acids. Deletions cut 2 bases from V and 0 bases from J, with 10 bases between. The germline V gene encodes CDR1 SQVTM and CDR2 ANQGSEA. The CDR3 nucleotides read TGCAGCGTTGAAAAAGGACGGATGAACACTGAAGCTTTCTTT. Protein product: CSVEKGRMNTEAFF.

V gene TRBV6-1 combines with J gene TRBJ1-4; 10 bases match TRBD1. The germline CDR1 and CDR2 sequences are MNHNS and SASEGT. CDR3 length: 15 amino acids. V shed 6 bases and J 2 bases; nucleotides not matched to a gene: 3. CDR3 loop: CASSRQGATNEKLFF. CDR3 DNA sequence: TGTGCCAGCAGCCGACAGGGGGCTACTAATGAAAAACTGTTTTTT.

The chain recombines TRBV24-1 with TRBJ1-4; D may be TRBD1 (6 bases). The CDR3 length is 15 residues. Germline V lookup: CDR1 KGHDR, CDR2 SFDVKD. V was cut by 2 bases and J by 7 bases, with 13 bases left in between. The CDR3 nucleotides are TGTGCCACCAGTGATTCACAGGGTACGGGTGAAAAACTGTTTTTT. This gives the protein CATSDSQGTGEKLFF.

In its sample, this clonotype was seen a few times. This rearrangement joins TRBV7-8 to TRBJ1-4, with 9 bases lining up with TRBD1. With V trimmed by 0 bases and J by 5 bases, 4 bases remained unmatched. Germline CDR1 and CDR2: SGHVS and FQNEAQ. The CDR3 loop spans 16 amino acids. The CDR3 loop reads CASSLARDRVNEKLFF. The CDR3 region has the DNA TGTGCCAGCAGCTTAGCACGGGACAGGGTGAATGAAAAACTGTTTTTT.

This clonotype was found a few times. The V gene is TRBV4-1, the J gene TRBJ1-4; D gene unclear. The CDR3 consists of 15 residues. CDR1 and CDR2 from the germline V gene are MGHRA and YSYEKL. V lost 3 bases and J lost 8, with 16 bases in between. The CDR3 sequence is CASSQYSIKEEKLFF. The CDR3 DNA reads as TGCGCCAGCAGCCAGTACTCCATCAAGGAAGAAAAACTGTTTTTT.

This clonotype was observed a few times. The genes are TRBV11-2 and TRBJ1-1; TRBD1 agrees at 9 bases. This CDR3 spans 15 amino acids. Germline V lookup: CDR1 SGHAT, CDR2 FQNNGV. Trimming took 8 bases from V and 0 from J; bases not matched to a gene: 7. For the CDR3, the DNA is TGTGCCAGCGGGGGACAGGGAGGCATGAACACTGAAGCTTTCTTT. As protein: CASGGQGGMNTEAFF.

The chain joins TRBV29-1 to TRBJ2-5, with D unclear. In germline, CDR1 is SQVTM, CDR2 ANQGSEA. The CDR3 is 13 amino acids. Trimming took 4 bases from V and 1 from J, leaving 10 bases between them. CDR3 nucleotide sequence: TGCAGCGTTGCGACGCCCACCCAAGAGACCCAGTACTTC. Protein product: CSVATPTQETQYF.

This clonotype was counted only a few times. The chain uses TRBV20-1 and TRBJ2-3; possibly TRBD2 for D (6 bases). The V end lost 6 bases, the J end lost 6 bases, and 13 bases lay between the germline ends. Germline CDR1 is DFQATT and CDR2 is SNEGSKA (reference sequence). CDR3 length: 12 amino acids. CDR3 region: CSARLGMDTQYF. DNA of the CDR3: TGCAGTGCCCGACTAGGCATGGATACGCAGTATTTT.

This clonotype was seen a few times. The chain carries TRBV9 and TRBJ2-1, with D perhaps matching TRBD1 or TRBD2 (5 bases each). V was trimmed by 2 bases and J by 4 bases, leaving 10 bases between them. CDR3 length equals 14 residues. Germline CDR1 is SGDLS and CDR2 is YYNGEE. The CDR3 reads CASSVGTEYNEQFF. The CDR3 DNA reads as TGTGCCAGCAGCGTGGGGACGGAGTACAATGAGCAGTTCTTC.

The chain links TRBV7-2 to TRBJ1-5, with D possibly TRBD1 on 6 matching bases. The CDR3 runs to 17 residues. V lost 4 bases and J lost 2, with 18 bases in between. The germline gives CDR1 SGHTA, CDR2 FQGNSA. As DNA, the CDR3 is TGTGCCAGCAGCTCAGCGTTCAGGGGAGTTGGCAATCAGCCCCAGCATTTT. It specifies CASSSAFRGVGNQPQHF.

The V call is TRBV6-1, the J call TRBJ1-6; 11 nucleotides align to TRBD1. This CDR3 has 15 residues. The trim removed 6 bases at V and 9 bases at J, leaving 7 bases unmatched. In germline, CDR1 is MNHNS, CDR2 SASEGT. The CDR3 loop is CASRIRDRGASPLHF. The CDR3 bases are TGTGCCAGCAGGATCCGGGACAGGGGGGCTTCACCCCTCCACTTT.